This section outlines one T cell receptor (beta chain) sequence together with its context. No antigen is known for it. The method was immunoSEQ multiplex PCR; TCRdb's version includes in-frame clones alone and lacks a portion of them. There are around 23,000 clones in the sample; 85% to 90% occur only once, and approximately 5.8% lies in the top ten. This sample stems from a study of chemoradiotherapy in HPV16-positive cancers. Looking at the study overall: Two HPV16-positive patients' cells yielded candidate HPV-specific clones and common motifs.

Study results and limitations: Non-HPV-specific T cells did not expand in tumors during treatment, whereas candidate HPV-specific clones and E7-related motifs did. HPV-specific T cells were functionally defined from only a couple of HPV16-positive patients.

Germline V gene lookup returns CDR1 SGHAT and CDR2 FQDESV (reference sequence). V gave up 5 bases and J gave up 2 bases, with 20 bases separating them. This CDR3 contains 17 residues. The rearrangement joins TRBV11-1 to TRBJ2-3, with a weak D call TRBD2 (5 bases). The source was blood, collected from a patient who underwent chemoradiotherapy. The receptor was derived from a human donor with HPV-associated anogenital cancer. CDR3 in amino acids: CASSPAWTSLLTDTQYF. In DNA, the CDR3 is TGTGCCAGCAGCCCCGCGTGGACTTCGCTTCTCACAGATACGCAGTATTTT.